This T cell receptor (beta chain) was identified in a study of shared clonotypes between healthy human individuals. The overall study: Three CD4 naive, three CD4 memory, two CD8 naive and one CD8 memory plate were used per donor. Findings and caveats of the study: Relative to memory subsets, naive subsets generally showed larger estimated richness. Blood alone was sampled, and tissue repertoires likely differ. Donor scarcity curtailed the genetic and exposure-history diversity represented herein.

Some clones are missing from TCRdb's copy, which holds only in-frame ones; the method was immunoSEQ multiplex PCR. Altogether about 580,000 clones are present, roughly 98% being singletons, with the ten largest covering approximately 0.3%. The CDR3 has 14 residues. Germline V gene lookup returns CDR1 KGHSH and CDR2 LQKENI. With V trimmed by 5 bases and J by 3 bases, 6 bases remained unmatched. CD45RO-negative cells were positively selected for CCR7, leaving out terminally differentiated effector memory CD45RA+ cells. Note on this clone: Its antigen is still unknown.

This chain links TRBV18 with TRBJ2-5; TRBD2 agrees at 7 bases. The TCR originated in a man aged 25 to 45 in good health. The material sequenced was naive CD8+ T cells sorted from blood. This CDR3 reads CASSAPGLKETQYF. The CDR3 region has the DNA TGTGCCAGCTCAGCGCCGGGACTAAAAGAGACCCAGTACTTC.